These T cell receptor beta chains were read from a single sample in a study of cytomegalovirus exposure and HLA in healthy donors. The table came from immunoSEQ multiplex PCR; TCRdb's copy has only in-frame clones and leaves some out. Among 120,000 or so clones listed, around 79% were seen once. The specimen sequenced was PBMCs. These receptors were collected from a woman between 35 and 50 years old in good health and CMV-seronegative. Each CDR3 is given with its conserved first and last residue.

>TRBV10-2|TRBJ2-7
CATGVSNEQYF
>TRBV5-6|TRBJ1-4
CASSSIGGSGLNEKLFF
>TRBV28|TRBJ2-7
CASSLNLHRGTGSSYEQYF
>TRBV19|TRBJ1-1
CASRPPNGRLNTEAFF
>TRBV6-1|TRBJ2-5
CASSEGQDQETQYF
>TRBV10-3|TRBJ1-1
CATGGFRTEAFF
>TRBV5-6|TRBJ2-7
CASSPVVSGGSYEQYF
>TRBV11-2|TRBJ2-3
CASSSGRDRDTQYF
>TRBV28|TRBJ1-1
CATAFGVNTEAFF
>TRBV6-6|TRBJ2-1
CASSLYNEQFF
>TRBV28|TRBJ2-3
CASSLVAGVLSTDTQYF
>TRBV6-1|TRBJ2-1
CATRGGTSSYNEQFF
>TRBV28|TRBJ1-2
CASSRDVFGYTF
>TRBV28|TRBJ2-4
CASSLSAAGNIQYF
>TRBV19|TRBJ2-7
CASSVSSLLAGGRVEQYF
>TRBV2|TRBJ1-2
CASSEEIAPTSGYTF
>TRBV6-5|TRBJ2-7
CASTRDRDFLEQYF
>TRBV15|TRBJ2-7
CATGVPSGTRREQYF
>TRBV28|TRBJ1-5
CASSTDRMGNQPQHF
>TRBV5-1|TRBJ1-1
CASRSSGWAYTEAFF
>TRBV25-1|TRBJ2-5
CASTGQGLPGTQYF
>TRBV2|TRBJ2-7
CASSLGLAGGSYEQYF
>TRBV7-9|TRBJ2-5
CASSLGRGETQYF
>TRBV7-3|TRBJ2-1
CASSLSRGSGSGEQFF
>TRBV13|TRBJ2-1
CASSLAGVDNEQFF
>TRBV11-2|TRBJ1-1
CASSSEQGWVTEAFF
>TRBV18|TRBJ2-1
CASSPRTSADNEQFF
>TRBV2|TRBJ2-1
CASSDPMGGGSYNEQFF
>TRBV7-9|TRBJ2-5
CSSSLLAGRETQYF
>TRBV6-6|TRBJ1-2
CASSPDREDGYTF
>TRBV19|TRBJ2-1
CASSIDHGTGDNEQFF
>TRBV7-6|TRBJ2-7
CASSLVGEGYEQYF
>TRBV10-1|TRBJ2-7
CARNLTGLAGGSSYEQYF
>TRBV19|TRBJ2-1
CASSLGLAPAGEQFF
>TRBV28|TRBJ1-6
CASSGGDRYNSPLHF
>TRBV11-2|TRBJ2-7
CASTPPGGHEQYF
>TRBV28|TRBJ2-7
CASSLFGTAASEQYF
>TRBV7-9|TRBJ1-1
CASSFGGSRDTEAFF
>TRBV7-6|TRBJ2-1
CASSLRLAGGRNEQFF
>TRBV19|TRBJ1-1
CATRQAEGTEAFF
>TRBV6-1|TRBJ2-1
CASRPGTGGLYEQFF
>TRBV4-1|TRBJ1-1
CASSQSVNTEAFF
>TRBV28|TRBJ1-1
CASRPRTLTGRSQGITEAFF
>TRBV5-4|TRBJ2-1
CASSLRLAGAHEQFF
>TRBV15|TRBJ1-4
CATSTRTGAANEKLFF